The rows below give T cell receptor beta chains drawn from one sample of a study of T cell changes during pregnancy in multiple sclerosis. The table came from immunoSEQ multiplex PCR; TCRdb's copy has only in-frame clones and leaves some out. Among fewer than 65,000 clones listed, roughly nine tenths were seen once. Material: peripheral blood, obtained in the first trimester of pregnancy. These receptors were taken from a female donor in good health, enrolled as a control in a pregnancy study. CDR3s include the opening cysteine and the closing phenylalanine or tryptophan. A D gene is named only where the DNA matches it firmly. A clone size is listed for some rows: how often the clone was seen (once, few, many), or a class if it is expanded.

d_call	j_call	clone_size	v_call	cdr3_aa	cdr3_nt
TRBD2	TRBJ2-1	.	TRBV7-6	CASSSARVAGGSTYNEQFF	TGTGCCAGCAGCTCGGCGCGGGTAGCGGGAGGGAGTACCTACAATGAGCAGTTCTTC
TRBD1	TRBJ2-6	.	TRBV9	CASSSRGTGYSGANVLTF	TGTGCCAGCAGCTCGAGAGGGACAGGGTACTCTGGGGCCAACGTCCTGACTTTC
TRBD2	TRBJ2-5	.	TRBV28	CASSLITGGRETQYF	TGTGCCAGCAGTTTAATCACGGGAGGCAGGGAGACCCAGTACTTC
.	TRBJ2-5	.	TRBV5-6	CASSPDSQETQYF	TGTGCCAGCAGCCCGGACAGCCAAGAGACCCAGTACTTC
TRBD1	TRBJ1-5	few	TRBV6-5	CASSYPGGQGSQPQHF	TGTGCCAGCAGTTACCCAGGAGGACAGGGGTCTCAGCCCCAGCATTTT
TRBD2	TRBJ2-1	.	TRBV28	CASSYGTSGTYNEQFF	TGTGCCAGCAGCTATGGGACTAGCGGGACCTACAATGAGCAGTTCTTC
TRBD2	TRBJ2-5	.	TRBV4-2	CASSQEERGFQETQYF	TGTGCCAGCAGCCAAGAAGAGCGGGGATTCCAAGAGACCCAGTACTTC
TRBD1	TRBJ1-4	.	TRBV27	CASSVTGGAEKLFF	TGTGCCAGCAGTGTGACAGGGGGCGCTGAAAAACTGTTTTTT
.	TRBJ2-7	.	TRBV21-1	CASSKVLGFEQYF	TGTGCCAGCAGCAAAGTTCTGGGCTTCGAGCAGTACTTC
.	TRBJ1-5	.	TRBV6-1	CASSENWAPAKPQHF	TGTGCCAGCAGTGAAAATTGGGCCCCCGCGAAGCCCCAGCATTTT
.	TRBJ2-3	once	TRBV5-1	CASCRGGLTDTQYF	TGCGCCAGTTGCAGAGGCGGGCTCACAGATACGCAGTATTTT
.	TRBJ2-7	.	TRBV2	CASRNGGSYEQYF	TGTGCCAGCAGGAACGGGGGCTCCTACGAGCAGTACTTC
TRBD2	TRBJ2-3	.	TRBV7-3	CASSLTSGTTDTQYF	TGTGCCAGCAGCTTAACTAGCGGGACCACAGATACGCAGTATTTT
TRBD1	TRBJ2-6	.	TRBV6-1	CASSGHRGPSSGANVLTF	TGTGCCAGCAGTGGTCACAGGGGGCCCAGCTCTGGGGCCAACGTCCTGACTTTC
TRBD2	TRBJ2-5	.	TRBV7-2	CASSFSGAQKETQYF	TGTGCCAGCAGCTTTAGCGGGGCCCAAAAAGAGACCCAGTACTTC
TRBD2	TRBJ2-3	.	TRBV29-1	CSVEDPTSGRADTQYF	TGCAGCGTTGAAGATCCGACTAGCGGGAGGGCAGATACGCAGTATTTT
.	TRBJ2-5	once	TRBV7-9	CASSLPSDQTQYF	TGTGCCAGCAGCTTACCCAGCGATCAGACCCAGTACTTC
.	TRBJ1-3	.	TRBV9	CASSVGQERNTIYF	TGTGCCAGCAGCGTAGGCCAGGAGCGGAACACCATATATTTT
TRBD2	TRBJ2-1	.	TRBV2	CASRAGTSGPFGQFF	TGTGCCAGCAGAGCCGGGACTAGCGGACCATTTGGGCAGTTCTTC
.	TRBJ1-4	.	TRBV5-1	CASSPGGSTNEKLFF	TGCGCCAGCAGCCCGGGGGGTTCAACTAATGAAAAACTGTTTTTT
.	TRBJ1-1	.	TRBV7-9	CASSLEGGTEAFF	TGTGCCAGCAGCTTAGAGGGGGGGACTGAAGCTTTCTTT
TRBD1	TRBJ2-2	.	TRBV28	CASTVAGQGEGELFF	TGTGCCAGCACCGTGGCGGGACAGGGAGAAGGGGAGCTGTTTTTT
.	TRBJ1-2	.	TRBV5-4	CASSFFETGYGYTF	TGTGCCAGCAGCTTTTTCGAGACTGGCTATGGCTACACCTTC
TRBD1	TRBJ2-5	.	TRBV9	CASSASPDREQETQYF	TGTGCCAGCAGCGCGAGTCCGGACAGGGAACAAGAGACCCAGTACTTC
.	TRBJ1-4	.	TRBV11-3	CASSFVGGGELFF	TGTGCCAGCAGCTTTGTAGGCGGCGGAGAACTGTTTTTT
.	TRBJ2-1	.	TRBV6-6	CASSHQGFSYNEQFF	TGTGCCAGCAGCCACCAGGGGTTCTCCTACAATGAGCAGTTCTTC
TRBD1	TRBJ2-3	.	TRBV9	CASSLGQSTDTQYF	TGTGCCAGCAGCTTGGGACAGAGCACAGATACGCAGTATTTT